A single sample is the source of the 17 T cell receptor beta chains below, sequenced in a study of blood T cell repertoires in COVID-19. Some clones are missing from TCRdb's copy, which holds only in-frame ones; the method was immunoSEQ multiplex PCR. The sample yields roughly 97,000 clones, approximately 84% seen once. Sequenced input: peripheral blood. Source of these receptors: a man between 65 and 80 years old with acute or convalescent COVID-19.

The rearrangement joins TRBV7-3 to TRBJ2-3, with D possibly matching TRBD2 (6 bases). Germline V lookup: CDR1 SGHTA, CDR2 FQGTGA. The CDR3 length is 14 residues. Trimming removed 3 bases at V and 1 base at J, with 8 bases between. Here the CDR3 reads CASSLSGGTDTQYF. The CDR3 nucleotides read TGTGCCAGCAGCTTGTCGGGAGGCACAGATACGCAGTATTTT.

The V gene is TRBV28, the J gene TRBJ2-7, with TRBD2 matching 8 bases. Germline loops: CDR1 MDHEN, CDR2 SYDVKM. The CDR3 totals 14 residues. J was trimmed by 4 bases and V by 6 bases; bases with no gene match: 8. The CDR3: CASRMSGSGYEQYF. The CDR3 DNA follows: TGTGCCAGCAGAATGAGCGGGAGCGGATACGAGCAGTACTTC.

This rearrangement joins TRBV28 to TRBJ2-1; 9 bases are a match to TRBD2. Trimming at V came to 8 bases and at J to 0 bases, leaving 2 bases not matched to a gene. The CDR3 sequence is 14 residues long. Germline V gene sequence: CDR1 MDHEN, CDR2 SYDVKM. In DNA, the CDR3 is TGTGCCAGCGGTAGCGGGAGCTCCTACAATGAGCAGTTCTTC. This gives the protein CASGSGSSYNEQFF.

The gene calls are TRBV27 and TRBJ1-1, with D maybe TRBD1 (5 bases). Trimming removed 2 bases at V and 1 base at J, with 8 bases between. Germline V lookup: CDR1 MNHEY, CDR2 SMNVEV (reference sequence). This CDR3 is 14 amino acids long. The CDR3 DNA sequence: TGTGCCAGCAGTTTAAACAGGAGGAACACTGAAGCTTTCTTT. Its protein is CASSLNRRNTEAFF.

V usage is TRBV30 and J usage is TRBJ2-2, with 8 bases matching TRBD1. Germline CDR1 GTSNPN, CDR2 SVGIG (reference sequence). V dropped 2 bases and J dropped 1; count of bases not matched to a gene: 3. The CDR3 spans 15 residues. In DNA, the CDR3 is TGTGCCTGGAGTACAGGACAGGGGAACACCGGGGAGCTGTTTTTT. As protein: CAWSTGQGNTGELFF.

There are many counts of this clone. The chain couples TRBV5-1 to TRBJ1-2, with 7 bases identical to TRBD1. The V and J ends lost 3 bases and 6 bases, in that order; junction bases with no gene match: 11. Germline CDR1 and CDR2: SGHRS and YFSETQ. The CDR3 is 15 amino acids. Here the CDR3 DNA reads TGCGCCAGCAGCTCCACATCTCGGGGGACAGATGGCTACACCTTC. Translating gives CASSSTSRGTDGYTF.

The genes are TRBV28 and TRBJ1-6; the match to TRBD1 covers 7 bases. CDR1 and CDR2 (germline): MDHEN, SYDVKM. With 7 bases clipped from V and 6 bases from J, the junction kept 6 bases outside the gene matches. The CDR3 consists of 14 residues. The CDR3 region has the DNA TGTGCCAGCACCCCAGGACAGGCTAATTCACCCCTCCACTTT. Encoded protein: CASTPGQANSPLHF.

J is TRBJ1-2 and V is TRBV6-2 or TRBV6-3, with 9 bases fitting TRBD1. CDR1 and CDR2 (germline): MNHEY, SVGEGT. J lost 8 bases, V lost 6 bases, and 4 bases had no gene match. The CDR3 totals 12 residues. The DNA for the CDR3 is TGTGCCAGCAGCGAACAGGGGGCGGGCTACACCTTC. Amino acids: CASSEQGAGYTF.

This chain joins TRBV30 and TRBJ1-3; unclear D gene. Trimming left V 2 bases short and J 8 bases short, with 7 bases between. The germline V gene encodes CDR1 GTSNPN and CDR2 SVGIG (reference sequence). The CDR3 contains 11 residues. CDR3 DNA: TGTGCCTGGAGTTTGGCCTACACCATATATTTT. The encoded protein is CAWSLAYTIYF.

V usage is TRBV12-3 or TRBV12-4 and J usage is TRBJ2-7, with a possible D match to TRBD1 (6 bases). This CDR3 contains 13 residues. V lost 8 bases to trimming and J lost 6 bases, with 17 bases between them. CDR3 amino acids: CASGRDTASEQYF. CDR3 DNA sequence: TGTGCCAGCGGCAGGGACACTGCTTCCGAGCAGTACTTC.

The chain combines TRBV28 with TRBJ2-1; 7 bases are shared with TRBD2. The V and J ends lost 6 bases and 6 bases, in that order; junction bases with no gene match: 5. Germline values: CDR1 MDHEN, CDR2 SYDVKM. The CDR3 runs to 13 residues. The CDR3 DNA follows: TGTGCCAGCAGCTCGACTAGCTTCAATGAGCAGTTCTTC. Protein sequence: CASSSTSFNEQFF.

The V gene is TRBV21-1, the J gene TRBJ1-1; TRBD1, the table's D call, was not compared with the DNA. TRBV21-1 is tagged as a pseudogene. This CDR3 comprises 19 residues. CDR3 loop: CASSKRRGRKDRANTEAFF. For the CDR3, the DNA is TGTGCCAGCAGCAAAAGGCGAGGAAGGAAGGACAGGGCGAACACTGAAGCTTTCTTT.

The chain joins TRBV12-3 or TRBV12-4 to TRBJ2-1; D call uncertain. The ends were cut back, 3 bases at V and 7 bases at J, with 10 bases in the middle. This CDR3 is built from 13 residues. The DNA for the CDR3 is TGTGCCAGCAGTTTCCACTCCGTGAATGAGCAGTTCTTC. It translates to CASSFHSVNEQFF.

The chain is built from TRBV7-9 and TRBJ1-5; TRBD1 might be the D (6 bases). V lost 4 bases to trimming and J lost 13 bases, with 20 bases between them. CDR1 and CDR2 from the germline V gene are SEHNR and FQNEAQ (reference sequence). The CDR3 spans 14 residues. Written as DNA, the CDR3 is TGTGCCAGCAGCTCTGAGACAGGACAGCCGAAGCAGCATTTT. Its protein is CASSSETGQPKQHF.

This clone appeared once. CDR3 nucleotide sequence: TGTGCCAGCAAACGGGACGGGGGACTGTACAATGAGCAGTTCTTC. This encodes CASKRDGGLYNEQFF. The chain uses TRBV6-5 and TRBJ2-1; the D gene is possibly TRBD2 (6 bases). The CDR3 has 15 residues. Trimming pared 7 bases from V and 4 bases from J, leaving 17 bases between. Germline CDR1 reads MNHEY; CDR2 reads SVGAGI.

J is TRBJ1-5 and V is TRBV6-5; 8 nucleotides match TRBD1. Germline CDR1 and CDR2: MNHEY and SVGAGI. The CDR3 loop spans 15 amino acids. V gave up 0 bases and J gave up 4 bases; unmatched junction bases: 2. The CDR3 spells CASSYSNRGNQPQHF. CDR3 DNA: TGTGCCAGCAGTTACTCGAACAGGGGGAATCAGCCCCAGCATTTT.

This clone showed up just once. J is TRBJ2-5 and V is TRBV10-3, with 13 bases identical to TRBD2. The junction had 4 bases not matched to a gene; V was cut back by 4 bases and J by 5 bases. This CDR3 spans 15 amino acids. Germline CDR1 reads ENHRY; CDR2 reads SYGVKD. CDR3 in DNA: TGTGCCATCAGTGGGGGACTAGCGGGAAGCGAGACCCAGTACTTC. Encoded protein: CAISGGLAGSETQYF.